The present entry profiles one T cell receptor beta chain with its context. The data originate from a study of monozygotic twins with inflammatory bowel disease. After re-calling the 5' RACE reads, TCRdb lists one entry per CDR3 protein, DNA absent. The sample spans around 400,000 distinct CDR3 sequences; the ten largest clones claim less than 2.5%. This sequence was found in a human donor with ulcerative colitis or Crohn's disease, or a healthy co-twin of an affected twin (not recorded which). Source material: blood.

CDR3 sequence: CASSPHRGGSTDTQYF. The chain couples TRBV12-3 or TRBV12-4 to TRBJ2-3; TCRdb designates TRBD1, a call that cannot be tested without DNA. The CDR3 is 16 residues long.